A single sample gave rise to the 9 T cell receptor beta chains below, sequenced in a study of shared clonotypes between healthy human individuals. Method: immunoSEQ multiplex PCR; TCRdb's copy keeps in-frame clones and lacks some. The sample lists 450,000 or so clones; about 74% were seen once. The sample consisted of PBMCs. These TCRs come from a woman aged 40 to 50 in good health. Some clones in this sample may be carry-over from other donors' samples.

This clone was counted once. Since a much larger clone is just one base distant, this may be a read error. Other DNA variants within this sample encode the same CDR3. The CDR3 DNA follows: TGCGCCAGCAGCTTCCCGGGGGAACACACTGAAGCTTTCTTT. Residues: CASSFPGEHTEAFF. The chain has TRBV5-1 and TRBJ1-1; D might be TRBD1 (5 bases). Trimming shortened V by 2 bases and J by 3 bases, and 11 bases separated the two germline ends. The CDR3 extends over 14 amino acids. Germline V gives CDR1 SGHRS, CDR2 YFSETQ.

The CDR3 sequence: CASGDILTGELFF. In nucleotides, the CDR3 is TGTGCCAGCGGGGACATTCTCACCGGGGAGCTGTTTTTT. The V call is TRBV4-2, the J call TRBJ2-2, with D perhaps matching TRBD1 (6 bases). There are 13 residues in the CDR3. V was clipped by 8 bases and J by 4 bases, with 11 bases between them. CDR1 is LGHNA, CDR2 YNFKEQ, per germline.

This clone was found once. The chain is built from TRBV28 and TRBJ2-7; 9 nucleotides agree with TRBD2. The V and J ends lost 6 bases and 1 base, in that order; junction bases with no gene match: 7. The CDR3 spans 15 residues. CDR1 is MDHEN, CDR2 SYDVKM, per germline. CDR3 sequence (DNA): TGTGCCAGCAGGGAATTAAGCGGGAGGTCCTACGAGCAGTACTTC. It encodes CASRELSGRSYEQYF.

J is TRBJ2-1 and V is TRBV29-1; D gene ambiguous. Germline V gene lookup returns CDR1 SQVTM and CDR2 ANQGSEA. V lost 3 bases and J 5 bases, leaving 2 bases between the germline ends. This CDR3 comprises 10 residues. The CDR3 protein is CSVDHNEQFF. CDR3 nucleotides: TGCAGCGTTGACCACAATGAGCAGTTCTTC.

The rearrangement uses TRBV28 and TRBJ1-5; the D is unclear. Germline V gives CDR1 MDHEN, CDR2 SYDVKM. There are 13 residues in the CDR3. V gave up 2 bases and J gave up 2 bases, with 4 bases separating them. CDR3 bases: TGTGCCAGCAGTTTAGTGGGCAATCAGCCCCAGCATTTT. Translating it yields CASSLVGNQPQHF.

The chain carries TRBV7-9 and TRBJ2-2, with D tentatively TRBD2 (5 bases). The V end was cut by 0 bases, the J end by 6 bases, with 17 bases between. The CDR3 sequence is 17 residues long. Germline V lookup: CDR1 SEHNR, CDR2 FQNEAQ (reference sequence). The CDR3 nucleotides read TGTGCCAGCAGCTTAGCGCGGGCCCCGTGGATGGCCGGGGAGCTGTTTTTT. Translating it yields CASSLARAPWMAGELFF.

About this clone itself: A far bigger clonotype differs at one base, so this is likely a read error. CDR3 sequence reads: CASSSEVSTDTQYF. The CDR3 nucleotides are TGTGCCAGCTCATCCGAGGTGAGCACAGATACGCAGTATTTT. The genes are TRBV18 and TRBJ2-3; no reliable D call. V lost 5 bases and J lost 0, with 9 bases in between. Germline values: CDR1 KGHSH, CDR2 LQKENI. The CDR3 extends over 14 amino acids.

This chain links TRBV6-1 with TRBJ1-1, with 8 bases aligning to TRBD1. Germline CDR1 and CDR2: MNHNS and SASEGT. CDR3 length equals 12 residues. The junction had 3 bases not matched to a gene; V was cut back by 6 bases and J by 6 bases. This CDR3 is CASRGQEPEAFF. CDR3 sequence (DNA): TGTGCCAGCAGGGGACAGGAGCCTGAAGCTTTCTTT.

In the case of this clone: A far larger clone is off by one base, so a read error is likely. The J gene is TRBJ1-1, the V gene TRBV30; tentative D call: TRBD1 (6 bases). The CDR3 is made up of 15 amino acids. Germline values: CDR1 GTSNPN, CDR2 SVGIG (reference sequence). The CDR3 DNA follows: TGTGCCTGGAGCCTTGGACAGAAAAAGAACACTGAAGCTTCCTTT. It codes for CAWSLGQKKNTEASF.